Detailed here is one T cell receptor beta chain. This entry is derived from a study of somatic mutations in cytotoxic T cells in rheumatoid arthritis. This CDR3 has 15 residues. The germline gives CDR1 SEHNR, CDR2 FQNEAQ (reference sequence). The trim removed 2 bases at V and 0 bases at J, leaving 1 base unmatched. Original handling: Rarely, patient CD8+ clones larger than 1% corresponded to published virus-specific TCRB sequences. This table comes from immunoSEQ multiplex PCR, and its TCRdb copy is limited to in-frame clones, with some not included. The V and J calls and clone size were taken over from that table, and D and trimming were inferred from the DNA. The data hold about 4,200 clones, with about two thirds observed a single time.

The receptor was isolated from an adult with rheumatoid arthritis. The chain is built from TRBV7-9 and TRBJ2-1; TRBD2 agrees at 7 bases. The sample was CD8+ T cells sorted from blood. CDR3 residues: CASSLRGDSYNEQFF. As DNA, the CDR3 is TGTGCCAGCAGCTTACGGGGGGACTCCTACAATGAGCAGTTCTTC.